The next 30 T cell receptor beta chains were all read from a single sample in a study of identical twins. TCRdb analysed the 5' RACE reads with MiXCR anew, one entry per CDR3 protein. The repertoire has 1,800,000 or so distinct CDR3 sequences, roughly a third of them found once; the top ten carry about 0.27%. Sequencing was carried out using cord blood. Receptor source: a newborn girl in good health.

The chain joins TRBV20-1 to TRBJ1-2; D is possibly TRBD1 (6 bases). The CDR3 has 13 amino acids. CDR1 is DFQATT, CDR2 SNEGSKA, per germline (reference sequence). With 0 bases removed from V and 7 bases from J, the gap between germline ends came to 12 bases. The CDR3 DNA reads as TGCAGTGCTAGAGATCGTACAGGGTTTGGCTACACCTTC. It translates to CSARDRTGFGYTF.

The V and J genes are TRBV7-9 and TRBJ2-5; 10 nucleotides align to TRBD2. Trimming took 3 bases from V and 2 from J; bases not matched to a gene: 3. CDR1 and CDR2 (germline): SEHNR, FQNEAQ (reference sequence). The CDR3 has 15 residues. The CDR3 protein is CASSLGTSDQETQYF. CDR3 DNA sequence: TGTGCCAGCAGCTTGGGGACTAGCGATCAAGAGACCCAGTACTTC.

The chain employs TRBV11-3 and TRBJ2-1, with TRBD2 matching 16 bases. V shed 1 base, J shed 10 bases, and the junction held 4 bases outside the gene matches. Germline CDR1 is SGHNT and CDR2 is YENEEA. The CDR3 length is 16 residues. CDR3: CASSLGGLAGGYEQFF. The CDR3 coding sequence is TGTGCCAGCAGCTTAGGGGGACTAGCGGGAGGGTACGAGCAGTTCTTC.

The rearrangement uses TRBV12-3 or TRBV12-4 and TRBJ1-4, with D possibly being TRBD1 (6 bases). This CDR3 has 13 amino acids. The V end was cut by 8 bases, the J end by 8 bases, with 15 bases between. The CDR3 protein is CASGTGLGEKLFF. CDR3 sequence (DNA): TGTGCCAGCGGAACAGGGCTTGGGGAAAAACTGTTTTTT.

This clonotype was observed a handful of times. The chain recombines TRBV7-2 with TRBJ2-7; D might be TRBD2 (7 bases). This CDR3 contains 15 residues. V was pared by 1 base and J by 3 bases, with 13 bases between. The V gene's germline CDR1 is SGHTA and CDR2 FQGNSA. The CDR3 bases are TGTGCCAGCAGCTTAGGGGGAGGGGGAGGCTACGAGCAGTACTTC. Translated: CASSLGGGGGYEQYF.

This clonotype was observed a handful of times. The chain joins TRBV6-5 to TRBJ2-1, with D maybe TRBD2 (6 bases). Germline V gene data show CDR1 as MNHEY and CDR2 as SVGAGI. This CDR3 contains 16 residues. V lost 4 bases and J 2 bases, leaving 15 bases between the germline ends. The CDR3 DNA sequence: TGTGCCAGCAGTTCCCCCCGGGCGGGGACCTACAATGAGCAGTTCTTC. Amino acid sequence: CASSSPRAGTYNEQFF.

To note about this clonotype: A read error may be the cause here, since a much bigger clone is one base away. The rearrangement uses TRBV12-3 or TRBV12-4 and TRBJ2-3; perhaps TRBD1 as D (5 bases). CDR3 length equals 15 residues. The CDR3 reads CASSLTGFSTDMQYF. The CDR3 DNA follows: TGTGCCAGCAGCCTTACAGGATTTTCCACAGATATGCAGTATTTT.

This clonotype was seen many times. The V call is TRBV10-3, the J call TRBJ2-3, with D maybe TRBD2 (6 bases). Trimming stripped 3 bases from V and 4 bases from J, with 11 bases between. This CDR3 has 14 amino acids. Germline V lookup: CDR1 ENHRY, CDR2 SYGVKD. The CDR3 here is CAISDSGRADTQYF. The CDR3 DNA follows: TGTGCCATCAGTGACAGCGGGCGGGCAGATACGCAGTATTTT.

V gene TRBV6-4 combines with J gene TRBJ1-5; 7 bases line up with TRBD1. The germline V gene has CDR1 MRHNA and CDR2 SNTAGT. This CDR3 contains 14 residues. V trimming: 7 bases; J trimming: 2 bases; junction bases outside the gene matches: 5. CDR3 region: CASNRGRRNQPQHF. Written as DNA, the CDR3 is TGTGCCAGCAATAGGGGGCGTCGCAATCAGCCCCAGCATTTT.

V and J are TRBV4-1 and TRBJ1-5; D possibly corresponds to TRBD1 (6 bases). The CDR3 runs 17 residues. From germline, CDR1 is MGHRA and CDR2 YSYEKL. Between the trimmed V and J ends, which lost 0 bases and 3 bases, there was a span of 15 bases. The CDR3 here is CASSQDRAGVNNQPQHF. DNA of the CDR3: TGCGCCAGCAGCCAAGATCGGGCAGGGGTTAACAATCAGCCCCAGCATTTT.

On this clonotype: One end of the junction does not line up with germline, which may come from a read error. The genes are TRBV28 and TRBJ2-5, with 8 positions matching TRBD1. The CDR3 is made up of 16 amino acids. CDR1 and CDR2 from the germline V gene are MDHEN and SYDVKM. The CDR3 region is CASSLDRYRGTYEQSF. The CDR3 DNA reads as TGTGCCAGCAGTTTAGATCGTTACAGGGGGACCTACGAGCAGTCCTTC.

V and J are TRBV4-2 and TRBJ1-6, with a tentative D call TRBD1 (6 bases). CDR1 and CDR2 (germline): LGHNA, YNFKEQ. CDR3 size: 15 residues. V lost 1 base and J lost 5, with 9 bases in between. CDR3 region: CASSQVGQNNSPLHF. For the CDR3, the DNA is TGTGCCAGCAGCCAAGTCGGACAGAATAATTCACCCCTCCACTTT.

This clonotype has more than one count but fewer than ten. V gene TRBV5-1 combines with J gene TRBJ2-5; TRBD1 aligns across 8 bases. Germline CDR1 SGHRS, CDR2 YFSETQ. This CDR3 has 14 residues. Trimming removed 4 bases from V and 2 bases from J; junction bases left unmatched: 4. The CDR3 reads CASSAGTGQETQYF. CDR3 nucleotides: TGCGCCAGCAGCGCAGGGACAGGTCAAGAGACCCAGTACTTC.

This clonotype was counted ten times or more. The chain carries TRBV5-4 and TRBJ2-6; perhaps TRBD1 as D (5 bases). Trimming shortened V by 2 bases and J by 0 bases, and 9 bases separated the two germline ends. In germline, CDR1 is SGHNT, CDR2 YYREEE (reference sequence). This CDR3 has 16 residues. The CDR3 sequence is CASSLTGLSGANVLTF. CDR3 DNA sequence: TGTGCCAGCAGCTTAACAGGTCTCTCTGGGGCCAACGTCCTGACTTTC.

This clonotype was seen a few times. The V call is TRBV5-1, the J call TRBJ2-3, with D tentatively TRBD2 (7 bases). V gave up 4 bases and J gave up 4 bases, with 19 bases separating them. The germline gives CDR1 SGHRS, CDR2 YFSETQ. This CDR3 has 16 residues. The CDR3 DNA reads TGCGCCAGCAGCCCCCACGGGGGAGGGACATCAGATACGCAGTATTTT. Amino acids: CASSPHGGGTSDTQYF.

The chain employs TRBV12-3 or TRBV12-4 and TRBJ1-1; a possible D gene is TRBD1 (5 bases). V lost 6 bases, J lost 3 bases, and 20 bases lay in between. This CDR3 contains 16 residues. CDR3 sequence reads: CASSPFNWGGDTEAFF. CDR3 DNA: TGTGCCAGCAGCCCATTTAATTGGGGGGGGGACACTGAAGCTTTCTTT.

This chain links TRBV30 with TRBJ2-1, with D possibly being TRBD2 (6 bases). V lost 1 base and J 0 bases, leaving 13 bases between the germline ends. The CDR3 extends over 16 amino acids. Germline assignment: CDR1 GTSNPN and CDR2 SVGIG (reference sequence). CDR3 in amino acids: CAWSGAEGSSYNEQFF. The CDR3 DNA reads TGTGCCTGGAGTGGGGCGGAGGGGAGCTCCTACAATGAGCAGTTCTTC.

About this clonotype itself: A much more abundant neighbour one base away suggests this may be a read error. The V and J genes are TRBV29-1 and TRBJ1-2, with D possibly TRBD1 on 5 matching bases. CDR3 length: 12 amino acids. Trimming stripped 4 bases from V and 1 base from J, with 7 bases between. Germline CDR1 is SQVTM and CDR2 is ANQGSEA. CDR3 residues: CSVVGVNYGYTF. The CDR3 bases are TGCAGCGTTGTAGGGGTTAACTATGGCTACACCTTC.

The chain employs TRBV14 and TRBJ2-5, with a tentative D call TRBD2 (6 bases). V lost 1 base, J lost 2 bases, and 11 bases lay in between. The length of the CDR3 is 15 residues. Germline V gene lookup returns CDR1 SGHDN and CDR2 FVKESK. The CDR3 DNA reads TGTGCCAGCAGCCAAGGGCTCGGGACTCAAGAGACCCAGTACTTC. This encodes CASSQGLGTQETQYF.

Only a few counts were recorded for this clonotype. CDR3 sequence (DNA): TGTGCCAGCAGCTCACAAAACAGGGTGGAGGATTCACCCCTCCACTTT. Its protein product is CASSSQNRVEDSPLHF. The rearrangement uses TRBV5-5 and TRBJ1-6, with a weak D call TRBD1 (6 bases). In germline, CDR1 is SGHKS, CDR2 YYEKEE (reference sequence). Trimming stripped 3 bases from V and 8 bases from J, with 18 bases between. The CDR3 is 16 amino acids.

The chain is built from TRBV20-1 and TRBJ2-7, with 10 nucleotides matching TRBD2. The germline V gene has CDR1 DFQATT and CDR2 SNEGSKA (reference sequence). V lost 6 bases and J lost 3; bases outside the gene matches: 8. The CDR3 consists of 14 residues. Here the CDR3 reads CSALAGDVGYEQYF. The CDR3 nucleotides are TGCAGTGCCCTAGCGGGAGATGTGGGCTACGAGCAGTACTTC.

This clonotype was detected a few times. The chain is built from TRBV20-1 and TRBJ2-7, with 9 bases aligning to TRBD2. From germline, CDR1 is DFQATT and CDR2 SNEGSKA (reference sequence). The CDR3 spans 16 residues. After removal of 2 bases from V and 3 bases from J, the junction contained 11 bases not matched to a gene. This chain's CDR3 is CSARFPGTSHYYEQYF. CDR3 bases: TGCAGTGCTAGATTCCCCGGGACTAGCCATTACTACGAGCAGTACTTC.

There are a few counts of this clonotype. The chain couples TRBV9 to TRBJ2-3; tentatively, D is TRBD2 (5 bases). Germline values: CDR1 SGDLS, CDR2 YYNGEE. V was pared by 0 bases and J by 6 bases, with 14 bases between. The CDR3 contains 15 residues. CDR3 nucleotide sequence: TGTGCCAGCAGCGTAGTTTCTTCTAGCATGGATACGCAGTATTTT. This sequence encodes CASSVVSSSMDTQYF.

The chain carries TRBV9 and TRBJ2-2; possibly TRBD2 for D (6 bases). Germline V gene data show CDR1 as SGDLS and CDR2 as YYNGEE. CDR3 length: 17 amino acids. Trimming took off 0 bases at V and 4 bases at J, with 16 bases between the two ends. The CDR3 here is CASSVGRWEDLTGELFF. As DNA, the CDR3 is TGTGCCAGCAGCGTAGGTCGTTGGGAGGATCTCACCGGGGAGCTGTTTTTT.

V gene TRBV20-1 combines with J gene TRBJ1-5, with a possible D match to TRBD1 (5 bases). The V gene's germline CDR1 is DFQATT and CDR2 SNEGSKA (reference sequence). This CDR3 region has 12 residues. CDR3 loop: CSADAGNQPQHF. As DNA, the CDR3 is TGCAGCGCAGACGCAGGGAATCAGCCCCAGCATTTT.

This rearrangement joins TRBV7-9 to TRBJ2-1; 7 bases are shared with TRBD2. Germline CDR1 and CDR2: SEHNR and FQNEAQ (reference sequence). V lost 7 bases and J lost 9; bases outside the gene matches: 12. The CDR3 totals 14 residues. The DNA for the CDR3 is TGTGCCAGCAACCCAAGGACTAGTCGGAGTGAGCAGTTCTTC. It specifies CASNPRTSRSEQFF.

The chain carries TRBV12-3 or TRBV12-4 and TRBJ2-7, with D maybe TRBD2 (5 bases). The CDR3 sequence is 17 residues long. V was shortened by 2 bases and J by 9 bases, with 26 bases between the two germline ends. CDR3 sequence (DNA): TGTGCCAGCAGTTTACCCGAAGGACTTGGCCCCTACGATCGGCAGTACTTC. Its translation: CASSLPEGLGPYDRQYF.

This clonotype has at least ten counts. The V gene is TRBV4-1, the J gene TRBJ2-7; possible D gene TRBD2, 6 bases. The germline V gene encodes CDR1 MGHRA and CDR2 YSYEKL. The ends were cut back, 2 bases at V and 6 bases at J, with 8 bases in the middle. CDR3 length: 12 residues. CDR3 sequence reads: CASSQFGSEQYF. In nucleotides, the CDR3 is TGCGCCAGCAGCCAATTCGGGAGCGAGCAGTACTTC.

This clonotype has more than one count but fewer than ten. The chain employs TRBV4-2 and TRBJ2-1, with D possibly matching TRBD2 (6 bases). The germline CDR1 and CDR2 sequences are LGHNA and YNFKEQ. CDR3 length: 16 residues. V shed 1 base and J shed 6 bases, with 16 bases lying between them. The CDR3 DNA reads as TGTGCCAGCAGCCAAGTAGCCAGCGGGCGTTTCAATGAGCAGTTCTTC. Its protein is CASSQVASGRFNEQFF.

This clonotype has a count of ten or more. One junction end disagrees with the germline gene, perhaps due to a read error. J is TRBJ2-7 and V is TRBV12-3 or TRBV12-4; maybe TRBD1 (7 bases). This CDR3 comprises 13 residues. CDR3 residues: CASSAGQFYEQYF. The CDR3 DNA reads as TGCGCCAGCAGCGCGGGACAGTTCTACGAGCAGTACTTC.